Shown below are 12 T cell receptor beta chains from a single sample sequenced in a study of blood T cell repertoires in COVID-19. The data were produced by immunoSEQ multiplex PCR, yet TCRdb's version contains in-frame clones alone and is incomplete. The data show about 88,000 clones, 70% to 90% seen once. Sequencing was performed on peripheral blood. The source of these receptors is a woman aged 55-70 years with COVID-19, enrolled during active disease.

The rearrangement uses TRBV3-1 (or the pseudogene TRBV3-2) and TRBJ2-3; D may be TRBD2 (6 bases). CDR3 length equals 15 residues. Trimming left V 1 base short and J 4 bases short, with 12 bases between. In germline, CDR1 is LGHDT, CDR2 YNNKEL (reference sequence). CDR3 protein: CASSQARGAADTQYF. Written as DNA, the CDR3 is TGTGCCAGCAGCCAAGCACGCGGGGCCGCAGATACGCAGTATTTT.

This clone was detected once. This chain links TRBV5-1 with TRBJ1-2; 7 nucleotides align to TRBD1. Trimming removed 4 bases from V and 4 bases from J; junction bases left unmatched: 10. The CDR3 loop spans 15 amino acids. Germline V gene data show CDR1 as SGHRS and CDR2 as YFSETQ. CDR3 bases: TGCGCCAGCAGCCCCGGGACAGCTTCCCGCTATGGCTACACCTTC. It is translated as CASSPGTASRYGYTF. Full variable domain (remainder filled in from reference TRBV5-1 and TRBJ1-2): KAGVTQTPRYLIKTRGQQVTLSCSPISGHRSVSWYQQTPGQGLQFLFEYFSETQRNKGNFPGRFSGRQFSNSRSEMNVSTLELGDSALYLCASSPGTASRYGYTFGSGTRLTVV.

The chain employs TRBV7-3 and TRBJ2-1; D perhaps matches TRBD1 (6 bases). V lost 0 bases, J lost 3 bases, and 9 bases lay in between. This CDR3 has 15 residues. From germline, CDR1 is SGHTA and CDR2 FQGTGA. For the CDR3, the DNA is TGTGCCAGCAGCTTAACTGCACAGGGCTACAATGAGCAGTTCTTC. Its translation: CASSLTAQGYNEQFF.

The chain carries TRBV27 and TRBJ2-3; D unresolved. The CDR3 is made up of 14 amino acids. Trimming shortened V by 6 bases and J by 4 bases, and 14 bases separated the two germline ends. The V gene's germline CDR1 is MNHEY and CDR2 SMNVEV (reference sequence). CDR3 residues: CASRADQRADTQYF. The CDR3 DNA is TGTGCCAGCAGAGCCGACCAGCGCGCAGATACGCAGTATTTT.

The chain has TRBV7-2 and TRBJ2-3, with D maybe TRBD2 (5 bases). Per germline, CDR1 SGHTA and CDR2 FQGNSA. The ends were cut back, 5 bases at V and 0 bases at J, with 15 bases in the middle. The CDR3 has 16 residues. CDR3 protein: CASSAGLFASTDTQYF. The CDR3 DNA reads as TGTGCCAGCAGCGCCGGACTGTTCGCTAGCACAGATACGCAGTATTTT.

This chain joins TRBV6-5 and TRBJ1-1, with a tentative D call TRBD1 (6 bases). CDR3 length: 13 residues. CDR1 and CDR2 (germline): MNHEY, SVGAGI. Trimming removed 5 bases at V and 4 bases at J, with 11 bases between. Written as DNA, the CDR3 is TGTGCCAGCAGTCAGGGGTTTTCCACTGAAGCTTTCTTT. It yields the protein CASSQGFSTEAFF.

This clone was counted a single time. CDR3 DNA: TGTGCCAGCAGCCGTACAGGATTACATGGCTACACCTTC. Encoded protein: CASSRTGLHGYTF. This chain joins TRBV27 and TRBJ1-2; D perhaps matches TRBD1 (5 bases). The CDR3 is made up of 13 amino acids. Germline V gene sequence: CDR1 MNHEY, CDR2 SMNVEV (reference sequence). Trimming removed 6 bases at V and 6 bases at J, with 14 bases between.

The gene calls are TRBV7-9 and TRBJ1-3; no reliable D call. V was clipped by 5 bases and J by 3 bases, with 11 bases between them. The germline CDR1 and CDR2 sequences are SEHNR and FQNEAQ (reference sequence). The CDR3 sequence is 14 residues long. CDR3 residues: CASSLSLGGNTIYF. The CDR3, as DNA: TGTGCCAGCAGCCTGTCCCTCGGTGGAAACACCATATATTTT.

This chain joins TRBV6-5 and TRBJ1-1; no reliable D call. The CDR3 is made up of 15 amino acids. The germline V and J ends were trimmed by 0 bases and 4 bases, with 12 bases remaining between them. Per germline, CDR1 MNHEY and CDR2 SVGAGI. CDR3 DNA: TGTGCCAGCAGTTACTCGAAACGGGTAGGCACTGAAGCTTTCTTT. Its protein is CASSYSKRVGTEAFF.

In regard to this clone: Other DNA sequences in the same sample also yield this CDR3. The rearrangement joins TRBV9 to TRBJ1-1, with TRBD1 matching 8 bases. CDR1 and CDR2 (germline): SGDLS, YYNGEE. This CDR3 contains 15 residues. V trimming: 2 bases; J trimming: 5 bases; junction bases outside the gene matches: 8. The CDR3 sequence: CASSVGLTGETEAFF. The CDR3 DNA sequence: TGTGCCAGCAGCGTGGGCCTGACAGGGGAAACTGAAGCTTTCTTT.

This clone was picked up one time. The chain combines TRBV7-6 with TRBJ2-3; 11 bases map to TRBD2. V shed 5 bases and J 9 bases; nucleotides not matched to a gene: 13. The V gene's germline CDR1 is SGHVS and CDR2 FNYEAQ. CDR3 length: 16 residues. CDR3 DNA: TGTGCCAGCAGCCCCCCACTAGCGGGGGCGCACGGCACGCAGTATTTT. It translates to CASSPPLAGAHGTQYF.

The V and J genes are TRBV3-1 (or the pseudogene TRBV3-2) and TRBJ1-2, with D maybe TRBD1 (5 bases). The CDR3 is 12 amino acids. Looked up from germline, CDR1 is LGHDT and CDR2 is YNNKEL (reference sequence). Trimming removed 6 bases at V and 5 bases at J, with 10 bases between. Here the CDR3 DNA reads TGTGCCAGCAGTTCGGGGGGATATGGCTACACCTTC. Amino acid sequence: CASSSGGYGYTF.